The T cell receptor beta chain described here comes from a study of blood T cells in healthy people across ages. Roughly 9.5 milliliters of peripheral blood were drawn from each donor into EDTA-treated tubes. This CDR3 region has 14 residues. A sample-barcoded 5' primer and a J-beta primer mix were used in a second PCR of about 7 to 12 cycles. TCRdb passed the 5' RACE reads through MiXCR, listing each CDR3 protein once. In the table there are roughly 1.7 million distinct CDR3 sequences, 30% to 35% of which are singletons. This rearrangement joins TRBV21-1 to TRBJ1-2. TRBV21-1 has pseudogene status. The origin of this receptor is a woman aged 25-40 years in good health. The sequenced sample was blood. The CDR3 region has the DNA TGTGCCAGGCTTTTTACACGGCGAAACTATGGCTACACCTTC. It encodes CARLFTRRNYGYTF.